These T cell receptor beta chains were read from a single sample in a study of T cell repertoires in cytomegalovirus infection. TCRdb redid the calling of the reads with MiXCR, one entry per CDR3 protein. The table lists fewer than 700,000 distinct CDR3 sequences, 24% of them singletons. Sequencing used CD8+ T cells from PBMCs. These receptors were obtained from a human donor in good health (CMV status not recorded). Some clones in this sample may be carry-over from other donors' samples. Both conserved end residues are part of each CDR3. Each record gives: CDR3 length, clone size, V gene, D gene, J gene, CDR3 DNA, CDR3 protein. D genes are given only for firm matches. Clone size, where shown, is once, few, many, or a class for clones that have expanded.

cdr3_length: 14; clone_size: few; v_call: TRBV19; d_call: .; j_call: TRBJ2-1; cdr3_nt: TGTGCCAGTACCCCCTACCTAGCAGTTGATGAGCAGTTCTTC; cdr3_aa: CASTPYLAVDEQFF
cdr3_length: 14; clone_size: many; v_call: TRBV7-9; d_call: .; j_call: TRBJ1-5; cdr3_nt: TGTGCCAGCAGCTTAGAACAGTCCAATCAGCCCCAGCATTTT; cdr3_aa: CASSLEQSNQPQHF
cdr3_length: 15; clone_size: .; v_call: TRBV15; d_call: TRBD1; j_call: TRBJ1-5; cdr3_nt: TGTGCCATCAGCAGTGACAGGGGCGCCAATCAGCCCCAGCATTTT; cdr3_aa: CAISSDRGANQPQHF
cdr3_length: 14; clone_size: many; v_call: TRBV6-5; d_call: .; j_call: TRBJ2-2; cdr3_nt: TGTGCCAGCAGTGCACAGTGGGGTACCGGGGAGCTGTTTTTT; cdr3_aa: CASSAQWGTGELFF
cdr3_length: 15; clone_size: .; v_call: TRBV7-6; d_call: .; j_call: TRBJ2-7; cdr3_nt: TGTGTCAGCAGCTTAAGGCGACAGGACCCCTACGAGCAGTACTTC; cdr3_aa: CVSSLRRQDPYEQYF
cdr3_length: 14; clone_size: many; v_call: TRBV7-6; d_call: .; j_call: TRBJ1-1; cdr3_nt: TGTGCCAGCAGCTTAGGCGATGTGGGAGGTGAAGCTTTCTTT; cdr3_aa: CASSLGDVGGEAFF
cdr3_length: 14; clone_size: few; v_call: TRBV7-9; d_call: .; j_call: TRBJ1-2; cdr3_nt: TGTGCCAGCAGCCTATCTCCGGCTAACTATGGCTACACCTTC; cdr3_aa: CASSLSPANYGYTF
cdr3_length: 16; clone_size: .; v_call: TRBV4-2; d_call: TRBD1; j_call: TRBJ1-1; cdr3_nt: TGTGCCAGCAGCCCAGTCGGGACAGGCCTCAACACTGAAGCTTTCTTT; cdr3_aa: CASSPVGTGLNTEAFF
cdr3_length: 15; clone_size: .; v_call: TRBV5-6; d_call: TRBD1; j_call: TRBJ1-5; cdr3_nt: TGTGCCAGCAGCCCGGGGACAGGGAGGAATCAGCCCCAGCATTTT; cdr3_aa: CASSPGTGRNQPQHF
cdr3_length: 14; clone_size: few; v_call: TRBV7-9; d_call: .; j_call: TRBJ2-7; cdr3_nt: TGTGCCAGCAGCCCCCCGCGGACAGCCTACGAGCAGTACTTC; cdr3_aa: CASSPPRTAYEQYF
cdr3_length: 14; clone_size: few; v_call: TRBV13; d_call: .; j_call: TRBJ2-3; cdr3_nt: TGTGCCAGCAGCTTAAATCCTAGCCCAGATACGCAGTATTTT; cdr3_aa: CASSLNPSPDTQYF
cdr3_length: 14; clone_size: few; v_call: TRBV20-1; d_call: .; j_call: TRBJ2-4; cdr3_nt: TGCAGTGCTAGAGAGGACCGACCCAAAAACATTCAGTACTTC; cdr3_aa: CSAREDRPKNIQYF
cdr3_length: 16; clone_size: few; v_call: TRBV19; d_call: .; j_call: TRBJ2-1; cdr3_nt: TGTGCCAGTAGTATAGGGGGGGCCCCTCTCGGTAATGAGCAGTTCTTC; cdr3_aa: CASSIGGAPLGNEQFF
cdr3_length: 16; clone_size: many; v_call: TRBV7-8; d_call: TRBD1; j_call: TRBJ2-2; cdr3_nt: TGTGCCAGCAGCTGGCCGGACAGGGCGGCGGCCGGGGAGCTGTTTTTT; cdr3_aa: CASSWPDRAAAGELFF
cdr3_length: 13; clone_size: many; v_call: TRBV7-6; d_call: .; j_call: TRBJ2-1; cdr3_nt: TGTGCCAGCAGCCTGGGGAGGAAAAATGAGCAGTTCTTC; cdr3_aa: CASSLGRKNEQFF
cdr3_length: 15; clone_size: .; v_call: TRBV28; d_call: .; j_call: TRBJ2-3; cdr3_nt: TGTGCCAGCAGACTCGAGCGGCTAAGCACAGATACGCAGTATTTT; cdr3_aa: CASRLERLSTDTQYF
cdr3_length: 15; clone_size: few; v_call: TRBV28; d_call: TRBD1; j_call: TRBJ2-2; cdr3_nt: TGTGCCAGCAGTTTCCGACAGGGGGTTGGCGGGGAGCTGTTTTTT; cdr3_aa: CASSFRQGVGGELFF
cdr3_length: 15; clone_size: .; v_call: TRBV2; d_call: .; j_call: TRBJ2-2; cdr3_nt: TGTGCCAGCAGTGAGAGGATTTCGAACACCGGGGAGCTGTTTTTT; cdr3_aa: CASSERISNTGELFF
cdr3_length: 18; clone_size: .; v_call: TRBV7-6; d_call: .; j_call: TRBJ2-6; cdr3_nt: TGTGCCAGCAGCTTAGACTGGGTAGGCGACTCTGGGGCCAACGTCCTGACTTTC; cdr3_aa: CASSLDWVGDSGANVLTF
cdr3_length: 16; clone_size: few; v_call: TRBV20-1; d_call: .; j_call: TRBJ1-1; cdr3_nt: TGCAGTGCTAGAGATAGTATGGAGACCACAACAGGTGAAGCTTTCTTT; cdr3_aa: CSARDSMETTTGEAFF
cdr3_length: 13; clone_size: .; v_call: TRBV20-1; d_call: TRBD2; j_call: TRBJ2-3; cdr3_nt: TGCAGTGCCTCGACTAGCGGCAATTACGAGCAGTATTTT; cdr3_aa: CSASTSGNYEQYF
cdr3_length: 12; clone_size: few; v_call: TRBV20-1; d_call: .; j_call: TRBJ2-1; cdr3_nt: TGCAGTGCTAGCCCAGCCTACAATGAGCAGTTCTTC; cdr3_aa: CSASPAYNEQFF
cdr3_length: 12; clone_size: .; v_call: TRBV29-1; d_call: .; j_call: TRBJ2-3; cdr3_nt: TGCAGCCACCCCGGGGGGCCAGATACGCAGTATTTT; cdr3_aa: CSHPGGPDTQYF
cdr3_length: 13; clone_size: .; v_call: TRBV28; d_call: .; j_call: TRBJ1-4; cdr3_nt: TGTGCCAGCAGTTCGACAACTAATGAAAAACTGTTTTTT; cdr3_aa: CASSSTTNEKLFF
cdr3_length: 12; clone_size: many; v_call: TRBV12-3/TRBV12-4; d_call: .; j_call: TRBJ1-1; cdr3_nt: TGTGCCAGCACCTGGAGGAGGGCTGAAGCTTTCTTT; cdr3_aa: CASTWRRAEAFF
cdr3_length: 11; clone_size: few; v_call: TRBV2; d_call: .; j_call: TRBJ1-2; cdr3_nt: TGTGCCAGTCTGGACAGAGAAGGCTACACCTTC; cdr3_aa: CASLDREGYTF
cdr3_length: 14; clone_size: few; v_call: TRBV15; d_call: .; j_call: TRBJ2-5; cdr3_nt: TGTGCCACCAGCAGGTCAGGGGAACAAGAGACCCAGTACTTC; cdr3_aa: CATSRSGEQETQYF
cdr3_length: 16; clone_size: .; v_call: TRBV4-1; d_call: .; j_call: TRBJ2-7; cdr3_nt: TGCGCCAGCAGCCAAGAGTCCCGACTGAGCTCCTACGAGCAGTACTTC; cdr3_aa: CASSQESRLSSYEQYF
cdr3_length: 17; clone_size: many; v_call: TRBV12-3/TRBV12-4; d_call: TRBD2; j_call: TRBJ2-1; cdr3_nt: TGTGCCAGCAGTTCGACTAGCGGGGGGCCTACCTACAATGAGCAGTTCTTC; cdr3_aa: CASSSTSGGPTYNEQFF
cdr3_length: 17; clone_size: few; v_call: TRBV6-6; d_call: TRBD1; j_call: TRBJ1-5; cdr3_nt: TGTGCCAGCAGTTACTCGGAGACAGGGCCGTTGCATCAGCCCCAGCATTTT; cdr3_aa: CASSYSETGPLHQPQHF
cdr3_length: 14; clone_size: few; v_call: TRBV28; d_call: .; j_call: TRBJ1-1; cdr3_nt: TGTGCCAGCGAAACTACAGCCCCTTACACTGAAGCTTTCTTT; cdr3_aa: CASETTAPYTEAFF
cdr3_length: 14; clone_size: .; v_call: TRBV3-1; d_call: .; j_call: TRBJ2-1; cdr3_nt: TGTGCCAGCAGCCATGACGGCGGCTACAATGAGCAGTTCTTC; cdr3_aa: CASSHDGGYNEQFF
cdr3_length: 13; clone_size: .; v_call: TRBV15; d_call: TRBD1; j_call: TRBJ2-7; cdr3_nt: TGTGCCACCAGCGAGGGGGCCCCCTACGAGCAGTACTTC; cdr3_aa: CATSEGAPYEQYF
cdr3_length: 14; clone_size: many; v_call: TRBV12-3/TRBV12-4; d_call: .; j_call: TRBJ1-1; cdr3_nt: TGTGCCAGCAGTTTGGTGCAGTTTAGCACTGAAGCTTTCTTT; cdr3_aa: CASSLVQFSTEAFF
cdr3_length: 19; clone_size: few; v_call: TRBV7-6; d_call: TRBD1; j_call: TRBJ2-7; cdr3_nt: TGTGCCAGCAGCTCATCTGGGGGCGCTACCGGGACAGGGTATCACGAGCAGTACTTC; cdr3_aa: CASSSSGGATGTGYHEQYF
cdr3_length: 12; clone_size: few; v_call: TRBV29-1; d_call: TRBD1; j_call: TRBJ1-1; cdr3_nt: TGCAGCGCACAGACAGGGATCACTGAAGCTTTCTTT; cdr3_aa: CSAQTGITEAFF
cdr3_length: 15; clone_size: .; v_call: TRBV14; d_call: TRBD2; j_call: TRBJ2-7; cdr3_nt: TGTGCCAGCAGCCGCTATTTAGCGGGGGAAAACGAGCAGTACTTC; cdr3_aa: CASSRYLAGENEQYF
cdr3_length: 12; clone_size: few; v_call: TRBV7-6; d_call: .; j_call: TRBJ1-2; cdr3_nt: TGTGCCAGCAGGCTGGGGGCGAATGGCTACACCTTC; cdr3_aa: CASRLGANGYTF
cdr3_length: 16; clone_size: few; v_call: TRBV14; d_call: TRBD2; j_call: TRBJ2-3; cdr3_nt: TGTGCCAGCAGCCTTGGACTAGCGGGGGACACAGATACGCAGTATTTT; cdr3_aa: CASSLGLAGDTDTQYF
cdr3_length: 14; clone_size: many; v_call: TRBV28; d_call: .; j_call: TRBJ1-4; cdr3_nt: TGTGCCAGCAGGCACAGGGCATCAAGTGAAAAACTGTTTTTT; cdr3_aa: CASRHRASSEKLFF